The 27 T cell receptor beta chains below were found in one sample sequenced in a study of OX40 agonist ivuxolimab in advanced cancers. The table came from immunoSEQ multiplex PCR; TCRdb's copy has only in-frame clones and leaves some out. The sample holds some 86,000 clones, 90% seen once. The sample in question was CD4+ or CD8+ T cells sorted from blood, obtained in a trial of the OX40 agonist ivuxolimab. The source is an adult with an advanced solid tumor such as melanoma, head and neck, liver or kidney cancer.

This chain uses TRBV7-8 with TRBJ1-1; D call uncertain. Germline V gives CDR1 SGHVS, CDR2 FQNEAQ. V was pared by 0 bases and J by 2 bases, with 10 bases between. The CDR3 is 15 amino acids. CDR3 region: CASSLAFGLNTEAFF. The CDR3 DNA is TGTGCCAGCAGCTTAGCTTTCGGGCTCAACACTGAAGCTTTCTTT. Full variable domain (remainder filled in from reference TRBV7-8 and TRBJ1-1): GAGVSQSPRYKVAKRGQDVALRCDPISGHVSLFWYQQALGQGPEFLTYFQNEAQLDKSGLPSDRFFAERPEGSVSTLKIQRTQQEDSAVYLCASSLAFGLNTEAFFGQGTRLTVV.

The J gene is TRBJ2-5, the V gene TRBV15, with 10 bases aligning to TRBD2. Germline loops: CDR1 LNHNV, CDR2 YYDKDF (reference sequence). V shed 11 bases, J shed 4 bases, and the junction held 16 bases outside the gene matches. The CDR3 sequence is 16 residues long. The CDR3 bases are TGTGCCGATATGCTAGCGGGGGCCGGGGGTTTAGAGACCCAGTACTTC. Translation: CADMLAGAGGLETQYF.

This chain joins TRBV6-5 and TRBJ1-1; 7 positions agree with TRBD1. The CDR3 is made up of 13 amino acids. Per germline, CDR1 MNHEY and CDR2 SVGAGI. Losses at the gene ends were 6 bases for V and 11 bases for J; bases not matched to a gene: 12. The CDR3 DNA is TGTGCCAGCAGACCCGCTCTCAGGGGGATGGCTTTCTTT. Its protein product is CASRPALRGMAFF.

Only one count was recorded for this clone. The V and J genes are TRBV27 and TRBJ2-2; 7 bases map to TRBD1. Germline-derived CDR1 and CDR2 are MNHEY and SMNVEV (reference sequence). The CDR3 runs 14 residues. Losses at the gene ends were 3 bases for V and 3 bases for J; bases not matched to a gene: 1. The CDR3 DNA follows: TGTGCCAGCAGTTTCAGGGGGTACACCGGGGAGCTGTTTTTT. Protein sequence: CASSFRGYTGELFF.

This chain connects TRBV27 to TRBJ2-3; TRBD2 agrees at 10 bases. Germline CDR1 reads MNHEY; CDR2 reads SMNVEV (reference sequence). This CDR3 comprises 14 residues. V was pared by 5 bases and J by 5 bases, with 4 bases of the junction left unmatched. The DNA for the CDR3 is TGTGCCAGCAGTACCCGACTAGCGGGAGATACGCAGTATTTT. Amino acid sequence: CASSTRLAGDTQYF.

This clone was seen a single time. J is TRBJ1-5 and V is TRBV6-5; tentative D call: TRBD1 (6 bases). Germline V CDR1 and CDR2: MNHEY, SVGAGI. V lost 6 bases and J 1 base, leaving 10 bases between the germline ends. The CDR3 consists of 14 residues. The CDR3 loop is CASRGQPSNQPQHF. CDR3 in DNA: TGTGCCAGCAGGGGACAACCGAGCAATCAGCCCCAGCATTTT.

The V call is TRBV6-1, the J call TRBJ2-1; no definite D call. The V gene lost 7 bases and the J gene lost 8 bases, with 12 bases spanning the gap. This CDR3 has 12 amino acids. In germline, CDR1 is MNHNS, CDR2 SASEGT. CDR3 protein: CASKDPRDEQFF. The CDR3 region has the DNA TGTGCCAGCAAGGACCCCCGGGATGAGCAGTTCTTC.

The CDR3 region is CSVEDRRVTLRRIDGYTF. The CDR3 coding sequence is TGCAGCGTTGAAGACAGGAGGGTAACATTGCGCAGGATAGATGGCTACACCTTC. The J gene is TRBJ1-2, the V gene TRBV29-1; D gene unclear. The CDR3 loop spans 18 amino acids. Germline V gene lookup returns CDR1 SQVTM and CDR2 ANQGSEA. V shed 0 bases and J shed 6 bases, with 26 bases lying between them.

The chain couples TRBV5-1 to TRBJ2-1; a possible D gene is TRBD2 (6 bases). CDR1 is SGHRS, CDR2 YFSETQ, per germline. The CDR3 loop spans 16 amino acids. V lost 4 bases, J lost 4 bases, and 18 bases lay in between. DNA of the CDR3: TGCGCCAGCAGCCCGGGAGTGGCAGGATGGTACAATGAGCAGTTCTTC. This gives the protein CASSPGVAGWYNEQFF.

The chain combines TRBV7-9 with TRBJ2-3; 9 nucleotides match TRBD2. From germline, CDR1 is SEHNR and CDR2 FQNEAQ (reference sequence). CDR3 length equals 16 residues. V lost 1 base and J lost 4; bases outside the gene matches: 6. CDR3 nucleotide sequence: TGTGCCAGCAGCTTAGACAGGCCTAGCGGGGCAGATACGCAGTATTTT. Translating gives CASSLDRPSGADTQYF. The complete variable domain, with remaining parts taken from reference TRBV7-9 and TRBJ2-3, reads DTGVSQNPRHKITKRGQNVTFRCDPISEHNRLYWYRQTLGQGPEFLTYFQNEAQLEKSRLLSDRFSAERPKGSFSTLEIQRTEQGDSAMYLCASSLDRPSGADTQYFGPGTRLTVL.

J is TRBJ2-3 and V is TRBV6-6; tentatively, D is TRBD2 (5 bases). This CDR3 has 12 residues. Germline values: CDR1 MNHNY, CDR2 SVGAGI (reference sequence). V lost 5 bases to trimming and J lost 9 bases, with 12 bases between them. The CDR3 reads CASSGTEGTQYF. The CDR3 DNA is TGTGCCAGCAGTGGAACAGAGGGCACGCAGTATTTT.

The chain couples TRBV5-4 to TRBJ1-6; tentatively, D is TRBD1 (6 bases). The CDR3 runs 14 residues. V shed 4 bases and J shed 7 bases, with 12 bases lying between them. Looked up from germline, CDR1 is SGHNT and CDR2 is YYREEE (reference sequence). CDR3 sequence: CASSNDRLNSPLHF. CDR3 bases: TGTGCCAGCAGCAACGACAGGCTAAATTCACCCCTCCACTTT.

The V and J genes are TRBV7-8 and TRBJ1-3; a possible D gene is TRBD1 (5 bases). Looked up from germline, CDR1 is SGHVS and CDR2 is FQNEAQ. This CDR3 comprises 18 residues. Trimming left V 5 bases short and J 0 bases short, with 20 bases between. The CDR3 loop reads CASSKAVGDWSSGNTIYF. In nucleotides, the CDR3 is TGTGCCAGCAGCAAAGCGGTCGGGGACTGGAGCTCTGGAAACACCATATATTTT.

This chain uses TRBV2 with TRBJ1-5; D call uncertain. This CDR3 spans 13 amino acids. Germline CDR1 and CDR2: SNHLY and FYNNEI. Between the trimmed V and J ends, which lost 0 bases and 11 bases, there was a span of 11 bases. The CDR3: CASSEAGSPAQHF. The DNA of the CDR3 is TGTGCCAGCAGTGAAGCGGGCAGCCCAGCCCAGCATTTT.

V usage is TRBV5-4 and J usage is TRBJ2-7; 12 bases fit TRBD1. The V gene's germline CDR1 is SGHNT and CDR2 YYREEE (reference sequence). The CDR3 extends over 18 amino acids. The V and J ends lost 4 bases and 0 bases, in that order; junction bases with no gene match: 11. The CDR3 reads CASSPSAGTGGPSYEQYF. CDR3 in DNA: TGTGCCAGCAGCCCCTCGGCCGGGACAGGGGGCCCCTCCTACGAGCAGTACTTC.

The chain uses TRBV9 and TRBJ2-5, with 10 bases matching TRBD1. In germline, CDR1 is SGDLS, CDR2 YYNGEE. This CDR3 has 15 residues. V dropped 3 bases and J dropped 0; count of bases not matched to a gene: 2. CDR3 protein: CASSEDRGYQETQYF. CDR3 in DNA: TGTGCCAGCAGCGAGGACAGGGGGTACCAAGAGACCCAGTACTTC.

The rearrangement joins TRBV6-5 to TRBJ1-4; tentatively, D is TRBD1 (5 bases). Germline lookup yields CDR1 MNHEY and CDR2 SVGAGI. Trimming pared 6 bases from V and 1 base from J, leaving 15 bases between. The CDR3 loop spans 16 amino acids. The CDR3 region has the DNA TGTGCCAGCAGCTACCAACCGGGGGTAACTAATGAAAAACTGTTTTTT. This translates into CASSYQPGVTNEKLFF.

V usage is TRBV29-1 and J usage is TRBJ1-2; D call uncertain. This CDR3 has 16 residues. Germline CDR1 and CDR2: SQVTM and ANQGSEA. V lost 4 bases and J lost 3, with 21 bases in between. The CDR3 DNA follows: TGCAGCGTTGCCCCCCATTTTTCCATCCGGGACTATGGCTACACCTTC. It translates to CSVAPHFSIRDYGYTF.

V gene TRBV19 combines with J gene TRBJ1-6; the match to TRBD1 covers 8 bases. The CDR3 has 17 residues. V was clipped by 5 bases and J by 10 bases; unmatched bases: 16. Germline V gene sequence: CDR1 LNHDA, CDR2 SQIVND (reference sequence). The CDR3 DNA reads TGTGCCAGTAGTGCTCGGACAGGGAGTGTTTTAGAATCACCCCTCCACTTT. Amino acids: CASSARTGSVLESPLHF.

The chain is built from TRBV5-1 and TRBJ2-3; the match to TRBD1 covers 8 bases. CDR3 length: 15 amino acids. CDR1 SGHRS and CDR2 YFSETQ come from the germline V gene. Trimming cost V 5 bases and J 1 base; bases outside gene matches: 6. DNA of the CDR3: TGCGCCAGCAGTTTAAGACAGGGGCGCACAGATACGCAGTATTTT. Translating gives CASSLRQGRTDTQYF. The variable domain in full, completed from reference TRBV5-1 and TRBJ2-3, reads KAGVTQTPRYLIKTRGQQVTLSCSPISGHRSVSWYQQTPGQGLQFLFEYFSETQRNKGNFPGRFSGRQFSNSRSEMNVSTLELGDSALYLCASSLRQGRTDTQYFGPGTRLTVL.

This rearrangement joins TRBV11-2 to TRBJ1-2, with 7 bases identical to TRBD1. The V gene end was trimmed by 5 bases and the J gene end by 1 base; junction bases not matched to a gene: 16. The CDR3 totals 18 residues. Germline V lookup: CDR1 SGHAT, CDR2 FQNNGV. CDR3 region: CASSPRQGGHYLNYGYTF. The CDR3 nucleotides read TGTGCCAGCAGCCCCAGACAGGGAGGACATTACCTTAACTATGGCTACACCTTC.

V usage is TRBV27 and J usage is TRBJ1-3, with no clear D. Trimming removed 2 bases from V and 0 bases from J, with 5 bases in between. This CDR3 comprises 14 residues. Per germline, CDR1 MNHEY and CDR2 SMNVEV (reference sequence). This chain's CDR3 is CASSLTSSGNTIYF. In nucleotides, the CDR3 is TGTGCCAGCAGTTTAACGAGCTCTGGAAACACCATATATTTT.

The chain has TRBV6-1 and TRBJ2-5, with D possibly being TRBD1 (5 bases). The germline V and J ends were trimmed by 1 base and 5 bases, with 11 bases remaining between them. The germline gives CDR1 MNHNS, CDR2 SASEGT. The length of the CDR3 is 14 residues. CDR3 sequence reads: CASSEVLGRETQYF. CDR3 DNA sequence: TGTGCCAGCAGTGAAGTGTTGGGGCGGGAGACCCAGTACTTC.

The J gene is TRBJ2-5, the V gene TRBV6-5; D possibly corresponds to TRBD2 (6 bases). Germline CDR1 reads MNHEY; CDR2 reads SVGAGI. V was clipped by 4 bases and J by 4 bases, with 13 bases between them. The CDR3 consists of 14 residues. This chain's CDR3 is CASSLGLSGETQYF. The CDR3 DNA follows: TGTGCCAGCAGTTTGGGACTTTCGGGAGAGACCCAGTACTTC.

The chain uses TRBV25-1 and TRBJ1-1, with TRBD1 matching 12 bases. Germline CDR1 reads MGHDK; CDR2 reads SYGVNS. V shed 3 bases and J 5 bases; nucleotides not matched to a gene: 13. The CDR3 has 18 residues. DNA for the CDR3: TGTGCCAGCAGTGAGGCGGGACAGGGGGCGCGTCGAGGAACTGAAGCTTTCTTT. Translated: CASSEAGQGARRGTEAFF.

This sequence joins TRBV5-1 and TRBJ2-1; a weak D match, TRBD1 (5 bases). V shed 3 bases and J shed 6 bases, with 7 bases lying between them. The CDR3 is 12 residues long. Per the germline V gene, CDR1 is SGHRS and CDR2 is YFSETQ. The CDR3 reads CASSSRVNEQFF. In DNA form, the CDR3 reads TGCGCCAGCAGCTCCAGGGTCAATGAGCAGTTCTTC.

The CDR3 here is CASSEFRGPRTEAFF. In DNA, the CDR3 is TGCGCCAGCAGCGAATTCCGGGGCCCGAGGACTGAAGCTTTCTTT. J is TRBJ1-1 and V is TRBV5-1, with a possible D match to TRBD1 (5 bases). Between the trimmed V and J ends, which lost 4 bases and 5 bases, there was a span of 18 bases. The CDR3 covers 15 residues. Germline V gene lookup returns CDR1 SGHRS and CDR2 YFSETQ.